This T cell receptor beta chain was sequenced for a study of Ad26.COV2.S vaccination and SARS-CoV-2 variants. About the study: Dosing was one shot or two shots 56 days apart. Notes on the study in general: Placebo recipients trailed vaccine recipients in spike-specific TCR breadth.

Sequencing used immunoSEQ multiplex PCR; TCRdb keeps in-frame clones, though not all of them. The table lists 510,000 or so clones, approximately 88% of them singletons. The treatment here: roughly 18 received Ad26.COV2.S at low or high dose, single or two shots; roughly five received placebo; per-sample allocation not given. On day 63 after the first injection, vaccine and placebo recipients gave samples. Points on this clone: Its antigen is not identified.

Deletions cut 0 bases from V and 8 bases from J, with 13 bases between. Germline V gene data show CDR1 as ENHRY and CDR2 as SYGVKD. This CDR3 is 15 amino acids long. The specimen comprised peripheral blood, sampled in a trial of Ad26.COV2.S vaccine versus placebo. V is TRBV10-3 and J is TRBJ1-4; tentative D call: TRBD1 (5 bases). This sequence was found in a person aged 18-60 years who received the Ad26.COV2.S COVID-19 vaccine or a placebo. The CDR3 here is CAISESGKRGEKLFF. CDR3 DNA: TGTGCCATCAGTGAGTCGGGGAAAAGGGGCGAAAAACTGTTTTTT.